Below are 6 T cell receptor beta chains sequenced from a single sample in a study of tumor-infiltrating lymphocytes in oesophageal squamous cell carcinoma. TCRdb called the PCR reads again in MiXCR, with one record for every CDR3 protein. The data show 10,000 to 15,000 distinct CDR3 sequences, around 49% seen once. Sequencing used esophageal tumor tissue. These receptors were collected from a female donor with esophageal squamous cell carcinoma.

This clonotype was seen many times. This chain connects TRBV28 to TRBJ2-3; 7 bases are shared with TRBD1. Losses at the gene ends were 6 bases for V and 5 bases for J; bases not matched to a gene: 11. The V gene's germline CDR1 is MDHEN and CDR2 SYDVKM. The CDR3 loop spans 15 amino acids. CDR3 nucleotide sequence: TGTGCCAGCAGCCTAGGGGCAGGGGGTAGAGATACGCAGTATTTT. Its translation: CASSLGAGGRDTQYF.

This chain connects TRBV7-2 to TRBJ2-3, with 8 positions matching TRBD2. CDR1 is SGHTA and CDR2 is FQGNSA in the germline V gene. CDR3 length equals 15 residues. The V segment lost 5 bases and the J segment 2 bases; nucleotides outside the gene matches: 6. The DNA for the CDR3 is TGTGCCAGCAGCGCGGGACTAGGGGACACAGATACGCAGTATTTT. This encodes CASSAGLGDTDTQYF.

The sample holds many counts of this clonotype. V is TRBV6-4 and J is TRBJ2-2, with 7 bases that match TRBD1. The V segment lost 3 bases and the J segment 4 bases; nucleotides outside the gene matches: 5. Germline lookup yields CDR1 MRHNA and CDR2 SNTAGT. The CDR3 extends over 15 amino acids. The CDR3 DNA reads as TGTGCCAGCAGTGAGATGGCAGGGGGCACCGGGGAGCTGTTTTTT. This gives the protein CASSEMAGGTGELFF.

The rearrangement joins TRBV7-9 to TRBJ1-3; possible D gene TRBD1, 6 bases. There are 13 residues in the CDR3. The ends were cut back, 6 bases at V and 2 bases at J, with 8 bases in the middle. The V gene's germline CDR1 is SEHNR and CDR2 FQNEAQ (reference sequence). This CDR3 reads CASSQGPGNTIYF. The CDR3 DNA follows: TGTGCCAGCAGTCAGGGGCCTGGAAACACCATATATTTT.

The chain employs TRBV7-6 and TRBJ2-6; 9 bases agree with TRBD1. With V trimmed by 2 bases and J by 0 bases, 11 bases remained unmatched. This CDR3 has 20 amino acids. The germline V gene encodes CDR1 SGHVS and CDR2 FNYEAQ. The CDR3 reads CASSLSAGRDRDSGANVLTF. DNA for the CDR3: TGTGCCAGCAGCTTATCGGCCGGTCGGGACAGGGACTCTGGGGCCAACGTCCTGACTTTC.

The DNA for the CDR3 is TGTGCCAGCAGTCTAAGGGGTCCCTACGAGCAGTACTTC. Encoded protein: CASSLRGPYEQYF. J is TRBJ2-5 and V is TRBV28, with D perhaps matching TRBD1 (5 bases). Gene TRBJ2-7 matches the end of the DNA better, so the J call may be wrong. This CDR3 is 13 amino acids long. The germline V gene has CDR1 MDHEN and CDR2 SYDVKM.